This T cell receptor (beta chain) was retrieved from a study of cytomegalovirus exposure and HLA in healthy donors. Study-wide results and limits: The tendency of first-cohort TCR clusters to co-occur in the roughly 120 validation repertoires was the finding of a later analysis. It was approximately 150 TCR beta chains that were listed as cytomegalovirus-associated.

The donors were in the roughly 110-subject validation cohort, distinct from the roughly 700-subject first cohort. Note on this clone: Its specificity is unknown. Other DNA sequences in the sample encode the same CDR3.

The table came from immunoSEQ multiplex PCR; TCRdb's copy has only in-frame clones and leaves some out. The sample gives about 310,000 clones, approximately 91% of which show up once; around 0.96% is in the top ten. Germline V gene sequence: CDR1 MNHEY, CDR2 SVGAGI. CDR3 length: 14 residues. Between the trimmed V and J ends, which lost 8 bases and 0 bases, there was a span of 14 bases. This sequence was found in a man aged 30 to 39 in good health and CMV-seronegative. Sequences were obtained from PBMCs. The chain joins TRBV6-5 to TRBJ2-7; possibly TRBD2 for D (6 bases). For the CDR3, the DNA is TGTGCCAGCTCAAGGGGCGGGACCTCCTACGAGCAGTACTTC. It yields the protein CASSRGGTSYEQYF.